These 23 T cell receptor beta chains were sequenced from one sample in a study of molecular identifiers for immune sequencing clone quantification. TCRdb ran MiXCR on the PCR reads and lists one entry per CDR3 protein. The top ten hold 0.76% of the sample, which has approximately 550,000 distinct CDR3 sequences, roughly 25% seen once. Source material: naive CD8+ T cells from blood, with Jurkat cell RNA spiked in. Subset denoted: FACS-sorted CD8+CD4-CCR7+CD45RA+ naive T cells. The receptors here all came from a human donor in good health. Some libraries in this study had Jurkat cell RNA spiked in.

Comments on this clonotype: A much larger clone differs by one base, so this may be a read error. The chain uses TRBV4-3 and TRBJ1-4, with D uncertain. This CDR3 is 13 amino acids long. CDR1 and CDR2 from the germline V gene are LGHNA and YSLEER. The CDR3 here is CARSQEGLGKLFF. DNA for the CDR3: TGCGCCCGCAGCCAAGAAGGGCTGGGAAAACTGTTTTTT.

V gene TRBV6-1 combines with J gene TRBJ2-7, with D perhaps matching TRBD1 (5 bases). Germline V lookup: CDR1 MNHNS, CDR2 SASEGT. The CDR3 loop spans 14 amino acids. The V end was cut by 3 bases, the J end by 2 bases, with 11 bases between. CDR3 in amino acids: CASSETVLTYEQYF. CDR3 nucleotide sequence: TGTGCCAGCAGTGAGACAGTCCTTACCTACGAGCAGTACTTC.

This clonotype turned up a few times. This chain joins TRBV20-1 and TRBJ2-1; 10 bases map to TRBD2. The ends lost 4 bases at V and 8 bases at J; junction bases unmatched: 8. The CDR3 has 14 residues. The V gene's germline CDR1 is DFQATT and CDR2 SNEGSKA (reference sequence). The CDR3 spells CSAIEAGGLDEQFF. The CDR3 DNA reads TGCAGTGCTATCGAAGCGGGGGGGCTGGATGAGCAGTTCTTC.

This clonotype was seen many times. The chain employs TRBV12-3 or TRBV12-4 and TRBJ2-5; TRBD1 might be the D (6 bases). Trimming shortened V by 6 bases and J by 2 bases, and 19 bases separated the two germline ends. The CDR3 is 16 amino acids. Here the CDR3 reads CASSSSLQGSQETQYF. CDR3 in DNA: TGTGCCAGCAGCTCAAGCCTCCAGGGGAGTCAAGAGACCCAGTACTTC.

The chain couples TRBV20-1 to TRBJ2-3, with 9 positions matching TRBD1. The CDR3 has 15 amino acids. CDR1 and CDR2 (germline): DFQATT, SNEGSKA (reference sequence). CDR3 sequence (DNA): TGCTCACAGGGGGGGACAGGGCGTAACACAGATACGCAGTATTTT. Protein sequence: CSQGGTGRNTDTQYF.

The V and J genes are TRBV4-3 and TRBJ2-5, with D uncertain. In germline, CDR1 is LGHNA, CDR2 YSLEER. This CDR3 spans 16 amino acids. V gave up 1 base and J gave up 0 bases, with 12 bases separating them. The CDR3 DNA sequence: TGCGCCAGCAGCCAAGGGTTTCGCAGGTACCAAGAGACCCAGTACTTC. Translating gives CASSQGFRRYQETQYF.

The V gene is TRBV30, the J gene TRBJ2-7; 7 bases map to TRBD1. This CDR3 contains 12 residues. The germline V gene has CDR1 GTSNPN and CDR2 SVGIG (reference sequence). Trimming took 4 bases from V and 4 from J; bases not matched to a gene: 4. For the CDR3, the DNA is TGTGCCTGGAACGACAGGGTGTACGAGCAGTACTTC. Protein: CAWNDRVYEQYF.

This clonotype came up once. A read error may explain this, as a much larger clone is one base away. This chain links TRBV2 with TRBJ1-5; no reliable D call. Trimming stripped 8 bases from V and 10 bases from J, with 12 bases between. Germline-derived CDR1 and CDR2 are SNHLY and FYNNEI. The CDR3 extends over 11 amino acids. The CDR3 DNA sequence: TGTGCCAGCGGTGGGGTAGGACCCCAGCATTTT. It translates to CASGGVGPQHF.

This clonotype was seen more than once but under ten times. This rearrangement joins TRBV7-9 to TRBJ1-1; 7 nucleotides agree with TRBD1. The CDR3 extends over 12 amino acids. V lost 5 bases, J lost 11 bases, and 8 bases stayed unmatched. Germline CDR1 and CDR2: SEHNR and FQNEAQ (reference sequence). Here the CDR3 DNA reads TGTGCCAGCAGCCCGCCAGGGACAGCGGCTTTCTTT. Translation gives CASSPPGTAAFF. The full variable domain, with the rest looked up from reference TRBV7-9 and TRBJ1-1, is DTGVSQNPRHKITKRGQNVTFRCDPISEHNRLYWYRQTLGQGPEFLTYFQNEAQLEKSRLLSDRFSAERPKGSFSTLEIQRTEQGDSAMYLCASSPPGTAAFFGQGTRLTVV.

This clonotype was detected many times. The rearrangement uses TRBV9 and TRBJ2-3; D remains ambiguous. The V gene lost 4 bases and the J gene lost 0 bases, with 12 bases spanning the gap. This CDR3 comprises 15 residues. Germline CDR1 and CDR2: SGDLS and YYNGEE. CDR3 nucleotide sequence: TGTGCCAGCAGCCCTAGTACCACTAGCACAGATACGCAGTATTTT. Translated, it gives CASSPSTTSTDTQYF.

As for this clonotype: One end of the junction is discordant with germline, which a read error may explain. The V and J genes are TRBV25-1 and TRBJ1-1; no reliable D call. The germline CDR1 and CDR2 sequences are MGHDK and SYGVNS. The CDR3 has 10 residues. The CDR3 coding sequence is TGTGCCGGCAGTGATACTGAAGCTTTCTTT. Its translation: CAGSDTEAFF.

This clonotype was observed at least ten times. The J gene is TRBJ2-2, the V gene TRBV7-9; D possibly corresponds to TRBD2 (5 bases). CDR1 is SEHNR and CDR2 is FQNEAQ in the germline V gene (reference sequence). With 1 base removed from V and 7 bases from J, the gap between germline ends came to 19 bases. This CDR3 spans 17 amino acids. The CDR3 nucleotides read TGTGCCAGCAGCTTAGGGTTACCTAGCAGGACGGTCGGGGAGCTGTTTTTT. Protein: CASSLGLPSRTVGELFF.

This chain joins TRBV9 and TRBJ2-5; D may be TRBD1 (5 bases). V lost 3 bases, J lost 3 bases, and 18 bases lay in between. The length of the CDR3 is 16 residues. Germline V gene lookup returns CDR1 SGDLS and CDR2 YYNGEE. The DNA of the CDR3 is TGTGCCAGCAGCGCAGGGTCTTACTCTTGGGAAGAGACCCAGTACTTC. This gives the protein CASSAGSYSWEETQYF.

The sample holds a few counts of this clonotype. At one boundary the junction diverges from the germline segment, which might be a read error. This chain joins TRBV3-1 and TRBJ2-1, with D tentatively TRBD1 (6 bases). CDR3 size: 17 residues. The V gene's germline CDR1 is LGHDT and CDR2 YNNKEL (reference sequence). The CDR3 sequence: CASSHPTTGTHYNGQFF. CDR3 nucleotide sequence: TGTGCCAGCAGCCACCCGACGACCGGGACACACTACAATGGGCAGTTCTTC.

This clonotype showed up just a few times. The chain uses TRBV29-1 and TRBJ1-2; D is perhaps TRBD1 (5 bases). The V gene lost 5 bases and the J gene lost 2 bases, with 12 bases spanning the gap. The CDR3 runs 13 residues. CDR1 SQVTM and CDR2 ANQGSEA come from the germline V gene. CDR3 nucleotides: TGCAGCGTTCAAGCCCGGGACAACTATGGCTACACCTTC. Translation gives CSVQARDNYGYTF.

At least ten counts were recorded for this clonotype. V and J are TRBV6-2 or TRBV6-3 and TRBJ1-1, with 11 bases that match TRBD1. The CDR3 consists of 16 residues. Germline trimming cut 4 bases from V and 4 bases from J; bases unmatched to any gene: 8. Germline V gives CDR1 MNHEY, CDR2 SVGEGT. CDR3 nucleotides: TGTGCCAGCAGTTCCGGGACAGGGGGGTTCAGCACTGAAGCTTTCTTT. It specifies CASSSGTGGFSTEAFF.

This clonotype was seen repeatedly, ten times or more. The chain combines TRBV20-1 with TRBJ2-3; D remains ambiguous. Germline lookup yields CDR1 DFQATT and CDR2 SNEGSKA (reference sequence). The germline V and J ends were trimmed by 0 bases and 0 bases, with 10 bases remaining between them. The CDR3 runs 15 residues. As DNA, the CDR3 is TGCAGTGCTAGAGAACGGTGGGCTAGCACAGATACGCAGTATTTT. Its protein product is CSARERWASTDTQYF.

This clonotype showed up many times. The chain recombines TRBV9 with TRBJ2-7; 11 bases are a match to TRBD1. V trimming: 3 bases; J trimming: 12 bases; junction bases outside the gene matches: 11. This CDR3 region has 14 residues. Germline CDR1 and CDR2: SGDLS and YYNGEE. The CDR3 coding sequence is TGTGCCAGCAGCGCCTATCCGGGACAGGGGGATAGGTACTTC. Protein: CASSAYPGQGDRYF. The full variable domain, in which reference TRBV9 and TRBJ2-7 provide the parts outside the CDR3, is DSGVTQTPKHLITATGQRVTLRCSPRSGDLSVYWYQQSLDQGLQFLIQYYNGEERAKGNILERFSAQQFPDLHSELNLSSLELGDSALYFCASSAYPGQGDRYFGPGTRLTVT.

A few counts support this clonotype. This chain links TRBV7-9 with TRBJ1-6, with D possibly TRBD1 on 5 matching bases. Between the trimmed V and J ends, which lost 5 bases and 8 bases, there was a span of 16 bases. There are 15 residues in the CDR3. Germline V gene data show CDR1 as SEHNR and CDR2 as FQNEAQ (reference sequence). The CDR3: CASSRGGPGDSPLHF. DNA of the CDR3: TGTGCCAGCAGCCGCGGGGGTCCTGGGGATTCACCCCTCCACTTT.

The V gene is TRBV20-1, the J gene TRBJ2-7; TRBD2 matches 7 bases. CDR3 length: 13 amino acids. V gave up 4 bases and J gave up 3 bases; unmatched junction bases: 6. The germline V gene encodes CDR1 DFQATT and CDR2 SNEGSKA (reference sequence). The CDR3: CSAKAGLNYEQYF. In DNA form, the CDR3 reads TGCAGTGCTAAAGCGGGACTAAACTACGAGCAGTACTTC.

For this clonotype: A much bigger clone sits one base away, suggesting this may be a read error. V is TRBV27 and J is TRBJ2-1; tentative D call: TRBD2 (6 bases). The CDR3 totals 14 residues. The germline V and J ends were trimmed by 5 bases and 5 bases, with 13 bases remaining between them. Germline V CDR1 and CDR2: MNHEY, SMNVEV (reference sequence). CDR3 in amino acids: CASSDWTNNNEQFF. As DNA, the CDR3 is TGTGCCAGCAGTGACTGGACTAACAACAATGAGCAGTTCTTC.

This clonotype was seen many times. The CDR3 region is CASSLASWRSSTDTQYF. The CDR3 DNA reads as TGTGCCAGCAGCTTGGCTTCCTGGCGGTCTAGCACAGATACGCAGTATTTT. This rearrangement joins TRBV5-5 to TRBJ2-3; no reliable D call. The V and J ends lost 0 bases and 0 bases respectively, with 14 bases between them. CDR3 length equals 17 residues. Germline-derived CDR1 and CDR2 are SGHKS and YYEKEE (reference sequence).

With regard to this clonotype: A much larger clone lies one base from this, so it may be a read error. V gene TRBV6-2 or TRBV6-3 combines with J gene TRBJ2-3; perhaps TRBD2 as D (5 bases). V shed 11 bases and J shed 3 bases, with 15 bases lying between them. The CDR3 is made up of 13 amino acids. The germline gives CDR1 MNHEY, CDR2 SVGEGT. For the CDR3, the DNA is TGTGCCTGCACCGACTACAAAACAGATACGCAGTATTTT. Translated, it gives CACTDYKTDTQYF.